This T cell receptor beta chain stems from a study of shared clonotypes between healthy human individuals. This clone was recorded only once. CDR1 is MNHEY and CDR2 is SVGAGI in the germline V gene. The germline V and J ends were trimmed by 2 bases and 0 bases, with 10 bases remaining between them. CDR3 size: 15 residues. The table came from immunoSEQ multiplex PCR; TCRdb's copy has only in-frame clones and leaves some out. The profile shows about 2.2 million clones, approximately 92% of them singletons. The naive CD8 subset, CD45RO-negative cells positively selected for CCR7, excluded terminally differentiated effector memory CD45RA+ cells.

The sequenced sample was naive CD8+ T cells from PBMCs. The sequence derives from a man aged 18 to 29 in good health. Some clones in this sample may be carry-over from other donors' samples. The V gene is TRBV6-5, the J gene TRBJ1-1; unclear D gene. The CDR3 DNA follows: TGTGCCAGCAGTTACACCCGGACGGTGAACACTGAAGCTTTCTTT. Protein: CASSYTRTVNTEAFF.